This T cell receptor (beta chain) derives from a study of T cell repertoires in cytomegalovirus infection. Study-wide context: Carrying CMV and the relevant HLA type showed in public TCR beta signatures. Study-wide results and caveats: What dominated the ex vivo response were HLA-C-restricted CMV-specific TCR beta clonotypes. Public TCR beta family frequency separated CMV-and-HLA carriers, including in an independent cohort.

A few counts support this clonotype. Its antigen is still unknown. The CDR3 spans 13 residues. Trimming took off 1 base at V and 8 bases at J, with 9 bases between the two ends. Germline values: CDR1 SNHLY, CDR2 FYNNEI. From the reads, TCRdb called clonotypes with MiXCR, one entry per CDR3 protein. The sample shows approximately 200,000 distinct CDR3 sequences, approximately 24% of them seen only once. The sequencing input was CD8+ T cells from PBMCs. The sequence came from a human donor in good health (CMV status not recorded). Some clones in this sample may be carry-over from other donors' samples. The chain has TRBV2 and TRBJ2-1; D not resolved. The CDR3 nucleotides are TGTGCCAGCAGTGAAGTGTGGAAACATGAGCAGTTCTTC. Translating it yields CASSEVWKHEQFF.